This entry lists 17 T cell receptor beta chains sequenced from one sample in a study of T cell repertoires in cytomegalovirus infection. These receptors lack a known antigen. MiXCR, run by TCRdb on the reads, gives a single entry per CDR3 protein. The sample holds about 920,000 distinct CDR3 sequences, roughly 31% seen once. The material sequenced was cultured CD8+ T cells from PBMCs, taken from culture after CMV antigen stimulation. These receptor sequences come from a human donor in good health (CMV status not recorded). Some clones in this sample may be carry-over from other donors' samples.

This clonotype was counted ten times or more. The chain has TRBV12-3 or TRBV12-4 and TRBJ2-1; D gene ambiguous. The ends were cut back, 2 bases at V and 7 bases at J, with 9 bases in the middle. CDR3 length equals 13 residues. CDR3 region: CASSLRPWNEQFF. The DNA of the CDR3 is TGTGCCAGCAGTTTACGTCCGTGGAATGAGCAGTTCTTC.

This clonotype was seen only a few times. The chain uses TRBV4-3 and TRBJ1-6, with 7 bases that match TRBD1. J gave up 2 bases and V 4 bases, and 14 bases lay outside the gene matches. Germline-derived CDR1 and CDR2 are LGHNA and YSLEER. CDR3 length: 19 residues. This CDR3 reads CASSPGTAALRPYNSPLHF. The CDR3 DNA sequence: TGCGCCAGCAGCCCTGGGACAGCGGCGCTGAGGCCCTATAATTCACCCCTCCACTTT.

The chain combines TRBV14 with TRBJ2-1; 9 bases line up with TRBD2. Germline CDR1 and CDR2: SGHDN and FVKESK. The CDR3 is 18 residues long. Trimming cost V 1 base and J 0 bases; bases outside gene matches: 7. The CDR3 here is CASSQVSGGASSYNEQFF. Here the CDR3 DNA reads TGTGCCAGCAGCCAAGTTAGCGGGGGAGCCAGCTCCTACAATGAGCAGTTCTTC.

The CDR3, as DNA: TGTGCCAGCAGCCCCGAAGGGGGCGCAACAAACATTCAGTACTTC. It is translated as CASSPEGGATNIQYF. V and J are TRBV7-8 and TRBJ2-4; 7 bases agree with TRBD1. The CDR3 has 15 residues. The J segment lost 6 bases and the V segment lost 5 bases, leaving 10 bases of the junction unmatched. Germline V gene lookup returns CDR1 SGHVS and CDR2 FQNEAQ.

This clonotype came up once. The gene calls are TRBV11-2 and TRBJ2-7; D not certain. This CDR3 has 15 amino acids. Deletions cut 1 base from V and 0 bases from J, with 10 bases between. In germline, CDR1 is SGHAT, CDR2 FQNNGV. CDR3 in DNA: TGTGCCAGCAGCTTAGGAGGATCTTACTCCTACGAGCAGTACTTC. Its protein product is CASSLGGSYSYEQYF.

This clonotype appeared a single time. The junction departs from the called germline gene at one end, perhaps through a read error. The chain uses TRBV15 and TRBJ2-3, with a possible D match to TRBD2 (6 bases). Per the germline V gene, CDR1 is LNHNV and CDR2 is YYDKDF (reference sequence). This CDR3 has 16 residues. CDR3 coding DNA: TGTGTCACCAGCGGAGGAACGGGGGTTAGCACAGATACGCAGTATTTT. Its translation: CVTSGGTGVSTDTQYF.

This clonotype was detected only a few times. DNA for the CDR3: TGCGCCAGCAGTGAGTCGACGGGGGGGTACAATGAGCAGTTCTTC. Translating it yields CASSESTGGYNEQFF. The rearrangement links TRBV10-2 to TRBJ2-1, with 8 bases fitting TRBD2. The germline gives CDR1 WSHSY, CDR2 SAAADI. J was trimmed by 4 bases and V by 0 bases; bases with no gene match: 2. The CDR3 has 15 residues.

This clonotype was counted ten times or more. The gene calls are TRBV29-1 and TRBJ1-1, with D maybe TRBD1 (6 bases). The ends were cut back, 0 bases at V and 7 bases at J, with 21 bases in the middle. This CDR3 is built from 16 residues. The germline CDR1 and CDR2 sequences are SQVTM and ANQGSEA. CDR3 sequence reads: CSVEDRGGAIWVEAFF. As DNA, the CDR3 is TGCAGCGTTGAAGATAGGGGGGGCGCGATCTGGGTTGAAGCTTTCTTT. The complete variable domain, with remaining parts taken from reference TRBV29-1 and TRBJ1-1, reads SAVISQKPSRDICQRGTSLTIQCQVDSQVTMMFWYRQQPGQSLTLIATANQGSEATYESGFVIDKFPISRPNLTFSTLTVSNMSPEDSSIYLCSVEDRGGAIWVEAFFGQGTRLTVV.

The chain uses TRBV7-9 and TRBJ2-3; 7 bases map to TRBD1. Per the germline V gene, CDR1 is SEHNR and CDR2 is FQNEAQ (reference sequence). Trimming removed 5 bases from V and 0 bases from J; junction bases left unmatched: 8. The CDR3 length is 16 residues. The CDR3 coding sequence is TGTGCCAGCAGCCCTACGGACAGGCAAAGCACAGATACGCAGTATTTT. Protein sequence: CASSPTDRQSTDTQYF.

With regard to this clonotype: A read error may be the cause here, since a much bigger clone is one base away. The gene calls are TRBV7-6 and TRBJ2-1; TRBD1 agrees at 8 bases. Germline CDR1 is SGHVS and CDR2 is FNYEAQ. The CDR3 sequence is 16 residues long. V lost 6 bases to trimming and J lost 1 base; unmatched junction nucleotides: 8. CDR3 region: CASSPRDRTSYNEQFF. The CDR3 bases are TGTGCCAGCAGTCCCCGGGACAGGACGTCCTACAATGAGCAGTTCTTC.

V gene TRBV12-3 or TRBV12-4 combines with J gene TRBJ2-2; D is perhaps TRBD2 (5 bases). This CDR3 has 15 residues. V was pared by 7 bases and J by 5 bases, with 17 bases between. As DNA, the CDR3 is TGTGCCAGCATCGACTATGGGTTGAATACCGGGGAGCTGTTTTTT. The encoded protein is CASIDYGLNTGELFF.

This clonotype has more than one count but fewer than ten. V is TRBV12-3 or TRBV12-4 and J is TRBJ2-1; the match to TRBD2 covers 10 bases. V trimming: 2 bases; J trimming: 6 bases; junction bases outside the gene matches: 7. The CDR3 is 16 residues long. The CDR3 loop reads CASSLSLAGALNEQFF. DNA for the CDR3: TGTGCCAGCAGTTTATCTCTAGCGGGGGCCCTCAATGAGCAGTTCTTC.

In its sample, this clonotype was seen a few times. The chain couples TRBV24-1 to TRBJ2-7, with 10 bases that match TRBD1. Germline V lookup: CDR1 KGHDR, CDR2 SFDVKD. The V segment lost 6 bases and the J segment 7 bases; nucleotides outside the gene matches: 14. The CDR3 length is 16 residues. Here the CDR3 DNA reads TGTGCCACCAGTTCCGGCCCCCGGGACAGGGGAGTTGAGCAGTACGTC. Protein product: CATSSGPRDRGVEQYV.

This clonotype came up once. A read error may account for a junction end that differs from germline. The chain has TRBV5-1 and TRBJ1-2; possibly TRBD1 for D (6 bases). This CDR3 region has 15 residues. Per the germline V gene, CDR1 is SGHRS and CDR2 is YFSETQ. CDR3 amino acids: CAGSQPGAGTNGYTF. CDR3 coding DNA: TGCGCCGGCAGCCAACCGGGAGCGGGGACAAATGGCTACACCTTC.

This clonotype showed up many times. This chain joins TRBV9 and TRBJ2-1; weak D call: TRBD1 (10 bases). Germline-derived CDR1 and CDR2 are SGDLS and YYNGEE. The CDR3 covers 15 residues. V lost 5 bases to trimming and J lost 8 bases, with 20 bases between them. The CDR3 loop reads CASSQSGGTGDEQFF. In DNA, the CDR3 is TGTGCCAGCAGTCAAAGCGGGGGGACAGGGGATGAGCAGTTCTTC.

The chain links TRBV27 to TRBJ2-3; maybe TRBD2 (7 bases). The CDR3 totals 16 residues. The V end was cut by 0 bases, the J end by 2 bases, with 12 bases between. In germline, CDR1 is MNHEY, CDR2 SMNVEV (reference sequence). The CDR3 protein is CASSLSGGPLTDTQYF. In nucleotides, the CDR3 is TGTGCCAGCAGTTTATCGGGGGGGCCGCTCACAGATACGCAGTATTTT.

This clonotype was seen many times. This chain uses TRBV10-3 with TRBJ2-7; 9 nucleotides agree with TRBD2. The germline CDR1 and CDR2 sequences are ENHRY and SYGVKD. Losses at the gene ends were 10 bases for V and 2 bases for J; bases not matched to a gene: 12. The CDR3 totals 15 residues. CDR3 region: CATGPEAGGPYEQYV. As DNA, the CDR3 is TGTGCCACCGGCCCTGAAGCGGGGGGACCCTACGAGCAGTACGTC.